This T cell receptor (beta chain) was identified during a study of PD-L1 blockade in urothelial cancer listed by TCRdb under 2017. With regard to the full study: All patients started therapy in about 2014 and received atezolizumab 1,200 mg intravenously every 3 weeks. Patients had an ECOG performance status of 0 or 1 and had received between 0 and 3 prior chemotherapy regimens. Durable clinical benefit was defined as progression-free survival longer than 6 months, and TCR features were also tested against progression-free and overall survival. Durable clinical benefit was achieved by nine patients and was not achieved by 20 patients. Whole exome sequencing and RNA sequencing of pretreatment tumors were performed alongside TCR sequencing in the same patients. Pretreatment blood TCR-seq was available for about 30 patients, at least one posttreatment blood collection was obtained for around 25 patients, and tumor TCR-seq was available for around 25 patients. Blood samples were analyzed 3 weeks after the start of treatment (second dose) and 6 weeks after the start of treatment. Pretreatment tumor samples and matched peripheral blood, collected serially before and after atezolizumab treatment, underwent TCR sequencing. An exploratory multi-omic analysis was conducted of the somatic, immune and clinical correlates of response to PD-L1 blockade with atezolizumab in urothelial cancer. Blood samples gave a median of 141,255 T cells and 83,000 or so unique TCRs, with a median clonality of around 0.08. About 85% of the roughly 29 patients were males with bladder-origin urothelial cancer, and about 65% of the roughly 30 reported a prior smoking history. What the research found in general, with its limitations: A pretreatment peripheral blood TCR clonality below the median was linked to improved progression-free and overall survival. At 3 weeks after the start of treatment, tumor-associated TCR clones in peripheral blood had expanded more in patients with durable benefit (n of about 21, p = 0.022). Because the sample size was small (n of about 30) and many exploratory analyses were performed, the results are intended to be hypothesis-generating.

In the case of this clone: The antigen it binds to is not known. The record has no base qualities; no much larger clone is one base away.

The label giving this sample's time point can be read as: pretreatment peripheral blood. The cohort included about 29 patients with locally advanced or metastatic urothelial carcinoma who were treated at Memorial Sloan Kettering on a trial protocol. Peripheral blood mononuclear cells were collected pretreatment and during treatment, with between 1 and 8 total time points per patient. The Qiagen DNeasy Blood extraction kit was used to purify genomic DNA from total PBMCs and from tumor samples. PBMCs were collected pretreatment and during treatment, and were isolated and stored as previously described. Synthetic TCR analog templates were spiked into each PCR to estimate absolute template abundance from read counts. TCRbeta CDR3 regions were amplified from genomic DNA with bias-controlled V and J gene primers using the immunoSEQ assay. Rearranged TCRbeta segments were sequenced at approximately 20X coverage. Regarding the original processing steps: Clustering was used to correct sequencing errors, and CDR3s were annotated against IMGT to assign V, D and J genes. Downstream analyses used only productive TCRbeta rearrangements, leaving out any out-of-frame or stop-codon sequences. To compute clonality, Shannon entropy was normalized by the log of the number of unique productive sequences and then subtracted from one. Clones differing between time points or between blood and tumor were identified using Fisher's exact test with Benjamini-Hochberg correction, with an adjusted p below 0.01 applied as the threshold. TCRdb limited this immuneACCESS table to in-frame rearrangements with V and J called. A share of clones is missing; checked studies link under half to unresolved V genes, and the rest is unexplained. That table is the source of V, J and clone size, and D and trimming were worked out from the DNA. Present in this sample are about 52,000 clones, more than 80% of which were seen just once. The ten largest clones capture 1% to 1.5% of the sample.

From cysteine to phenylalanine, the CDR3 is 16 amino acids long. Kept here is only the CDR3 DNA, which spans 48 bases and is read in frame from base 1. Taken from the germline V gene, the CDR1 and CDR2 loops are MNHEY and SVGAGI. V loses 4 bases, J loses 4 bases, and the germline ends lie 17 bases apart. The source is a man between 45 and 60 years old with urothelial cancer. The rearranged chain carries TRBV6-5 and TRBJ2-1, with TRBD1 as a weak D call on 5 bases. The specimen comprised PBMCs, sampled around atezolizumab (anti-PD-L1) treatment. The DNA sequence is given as TGTGCCAGCAGTTCGACCGGGCCGACAGCTTACAATGAGCAGTTCTTC. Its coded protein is CASSSTGPTAYNEQFF.